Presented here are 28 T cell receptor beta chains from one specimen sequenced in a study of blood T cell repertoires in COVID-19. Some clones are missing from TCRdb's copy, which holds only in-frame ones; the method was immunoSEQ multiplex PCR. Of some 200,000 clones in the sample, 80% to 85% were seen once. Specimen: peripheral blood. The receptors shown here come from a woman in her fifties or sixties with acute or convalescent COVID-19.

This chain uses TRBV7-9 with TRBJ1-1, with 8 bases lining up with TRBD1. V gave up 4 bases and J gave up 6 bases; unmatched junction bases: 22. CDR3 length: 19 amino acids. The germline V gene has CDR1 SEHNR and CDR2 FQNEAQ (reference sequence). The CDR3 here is CASSSKHKTGAARGPEAFF. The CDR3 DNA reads TGTGCCAGCAGCTCCAAACACAAGACAGGGGCCGCGCGGGGTCCTGAAGCTTTCTTT.

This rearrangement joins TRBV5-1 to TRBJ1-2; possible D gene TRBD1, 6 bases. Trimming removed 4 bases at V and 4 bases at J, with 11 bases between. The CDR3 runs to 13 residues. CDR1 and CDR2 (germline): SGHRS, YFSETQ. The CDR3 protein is CASSPDRFYGYTF. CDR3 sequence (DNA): TGCGCCAGCAGCCCCGACAGGTTCTATGGCTACACCTTC.

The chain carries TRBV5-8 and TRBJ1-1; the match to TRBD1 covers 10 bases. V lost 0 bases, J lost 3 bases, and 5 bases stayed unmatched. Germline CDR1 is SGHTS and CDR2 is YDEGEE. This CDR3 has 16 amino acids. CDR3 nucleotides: TGTGCCAGCAGCTTGGGGGGGACAGGGGTGGACACTGAAGCTTTCTTT. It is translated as CASSLGGTGVDTEAFF.

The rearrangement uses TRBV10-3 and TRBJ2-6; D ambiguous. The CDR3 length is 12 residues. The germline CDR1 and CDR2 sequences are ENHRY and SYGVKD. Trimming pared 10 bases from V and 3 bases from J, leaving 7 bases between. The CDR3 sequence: CATQSGANVLTF. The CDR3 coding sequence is TGTGCCACACAGAGTGGGGCCAACGTCCTGACTTTC.

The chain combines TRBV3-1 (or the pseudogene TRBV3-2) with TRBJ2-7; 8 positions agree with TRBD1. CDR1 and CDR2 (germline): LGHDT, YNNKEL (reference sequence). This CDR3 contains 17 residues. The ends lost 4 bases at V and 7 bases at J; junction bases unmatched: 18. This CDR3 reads CASSLKGPGTGYLEQYF. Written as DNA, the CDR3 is TGTGCCAGCAGCCTTAAAGGACCCGGGACAGGTTATTTAGAGCAGTACTTC.

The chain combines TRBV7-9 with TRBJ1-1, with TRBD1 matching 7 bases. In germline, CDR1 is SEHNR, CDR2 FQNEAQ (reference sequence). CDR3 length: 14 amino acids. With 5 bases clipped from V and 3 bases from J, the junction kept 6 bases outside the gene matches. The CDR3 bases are TGTGCCAGCAGCGCCCCCGGGACAGACACTGAAGCTTTCTTT. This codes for CASSAPGTDTEAFF.

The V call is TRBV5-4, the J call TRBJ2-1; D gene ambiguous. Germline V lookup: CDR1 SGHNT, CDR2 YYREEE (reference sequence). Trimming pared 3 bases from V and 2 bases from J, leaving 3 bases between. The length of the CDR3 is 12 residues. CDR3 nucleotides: TGTGCCAGCAGCTCCGCCTACAATGAGCAGTTCTTC. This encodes CASSSAYNEQFF.

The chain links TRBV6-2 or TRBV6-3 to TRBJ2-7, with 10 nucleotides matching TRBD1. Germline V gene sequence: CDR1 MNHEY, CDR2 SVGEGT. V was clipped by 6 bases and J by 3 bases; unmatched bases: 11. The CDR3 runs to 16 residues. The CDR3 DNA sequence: TGTGCCAGCAGCAGGGACAGGGGAGGTCATAGCTACGAGCAGTACTTC. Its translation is CASSRDRGGHSYEQYF.

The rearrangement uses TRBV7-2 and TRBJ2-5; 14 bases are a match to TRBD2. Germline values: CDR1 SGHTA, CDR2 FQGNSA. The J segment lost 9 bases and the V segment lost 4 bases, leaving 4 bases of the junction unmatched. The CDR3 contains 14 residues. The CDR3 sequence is CASSSGLAGAAQYF. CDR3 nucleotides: TGTGCCAGCAGCTCGGGACTAGCGGGGGCGGCCCAGTACTTC.

CDR3 region: CASSYQRSYEQYF. In DNA form, the CDR3 reads TGTGCCAGCAGTTATCAGCGCTCCTACGAGCAGTACTTC. The chain recombines TRBV6-5 with TRBJ2-7; D gene unclear. Germline V gene lookup returns CDR1 MNHEY and CDR2 SVGAGI. The V gene lost 3 bases and the J gene lost 0 bases, with 6 bases spanning the gap. This CDR3 is built from 13 residues.

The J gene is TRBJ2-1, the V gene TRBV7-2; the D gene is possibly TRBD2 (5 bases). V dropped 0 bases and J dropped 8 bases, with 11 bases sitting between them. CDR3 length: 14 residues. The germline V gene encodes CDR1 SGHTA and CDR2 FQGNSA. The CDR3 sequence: CASSLATRRDEQFF. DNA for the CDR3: TGTGCCAGCAGCTTAGCCACGAGGCGGGATGAGCAGTTCTTC.

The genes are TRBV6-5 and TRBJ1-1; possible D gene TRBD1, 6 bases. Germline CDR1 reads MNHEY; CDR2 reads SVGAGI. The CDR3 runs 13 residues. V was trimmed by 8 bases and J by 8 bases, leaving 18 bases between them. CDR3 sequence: CASVNSRGREAFF. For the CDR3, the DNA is TGTGCCAGCGTTAATTCAAGGGGGAGAGAAGCTTTCTTT.

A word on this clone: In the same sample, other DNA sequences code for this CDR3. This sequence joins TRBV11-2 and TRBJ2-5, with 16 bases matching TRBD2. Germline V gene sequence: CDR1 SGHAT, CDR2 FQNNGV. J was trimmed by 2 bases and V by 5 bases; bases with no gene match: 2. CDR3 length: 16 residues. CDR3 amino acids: CASSLGLAGGQETQYF. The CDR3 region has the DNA TGTGCCAGCAGCCTGGGACTAGCGGGGGGGCAAGAGACCCAGTACTTC. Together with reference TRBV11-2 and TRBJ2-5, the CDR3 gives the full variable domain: EAGVAQSPRYKIIEKRQSVAFWCNPISGHATLYWYQQILGQGPKLLIQFQNNGVVDDSQLPKDRFSAERLKGVDSTLKIQPAKLEDSAVYLCASSLGLAGGQETQYFGPGTRLLVL.

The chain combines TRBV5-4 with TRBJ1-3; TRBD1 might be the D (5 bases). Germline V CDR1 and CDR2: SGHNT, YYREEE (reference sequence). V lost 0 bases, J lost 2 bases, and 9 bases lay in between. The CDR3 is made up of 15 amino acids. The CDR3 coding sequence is TGTGCCAGCAGCTTGGCGGGGGGGGCTGGAAACACCATATATTTT. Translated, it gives CASSLAGGAGNTIYF.

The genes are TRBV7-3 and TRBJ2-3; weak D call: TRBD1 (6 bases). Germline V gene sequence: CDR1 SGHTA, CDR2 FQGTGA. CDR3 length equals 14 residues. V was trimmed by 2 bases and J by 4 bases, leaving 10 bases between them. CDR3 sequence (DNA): TGTGCCAGCAGCTTAGAAGGGGGACCAGATACGCAGTATTTT. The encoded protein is CASSLEGGPDTQYF.

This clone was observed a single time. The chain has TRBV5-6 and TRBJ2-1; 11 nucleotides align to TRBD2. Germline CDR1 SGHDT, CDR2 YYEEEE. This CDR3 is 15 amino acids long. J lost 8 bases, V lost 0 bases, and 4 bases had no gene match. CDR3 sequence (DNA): TGTGCCAGCAGCTTGGATAGCGGGGGGGCGGATGAGCAGTTCTTC. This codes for CASSLDSGGADEQFF.

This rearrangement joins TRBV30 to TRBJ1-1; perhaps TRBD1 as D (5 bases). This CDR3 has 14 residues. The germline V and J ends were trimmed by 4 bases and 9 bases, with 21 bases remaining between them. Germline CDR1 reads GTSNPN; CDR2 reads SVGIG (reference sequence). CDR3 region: CAWKGGVQVGKAFF. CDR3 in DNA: TGTGCCTGGAAAGGCGGCGTACAGGTTGGGAAAGCTTTCTTT.

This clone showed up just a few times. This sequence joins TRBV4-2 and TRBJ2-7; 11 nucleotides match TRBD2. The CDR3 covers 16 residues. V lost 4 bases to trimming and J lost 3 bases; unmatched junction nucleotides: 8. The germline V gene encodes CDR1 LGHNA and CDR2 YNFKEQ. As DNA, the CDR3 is TGTGCCAGCAGCCCAAGGACTAGCGGGTGGAGCTACGAGCAGTACTTC. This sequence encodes CASSPRTSGWSYEQYF.

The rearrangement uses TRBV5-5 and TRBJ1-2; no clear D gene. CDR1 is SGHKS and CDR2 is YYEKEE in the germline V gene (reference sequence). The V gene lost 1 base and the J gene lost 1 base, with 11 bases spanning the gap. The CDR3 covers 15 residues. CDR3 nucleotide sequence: TGTGCCAGCAGCTTGTCGGGTACAAGTAACTATGGCTACACCTTC. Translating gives CASSLSGTSNYGYTF.

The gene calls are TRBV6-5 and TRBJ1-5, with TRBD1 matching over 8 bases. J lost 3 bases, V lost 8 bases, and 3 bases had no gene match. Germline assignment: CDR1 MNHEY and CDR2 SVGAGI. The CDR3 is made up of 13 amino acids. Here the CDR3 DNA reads TGTGCCAGCTGGACAGGGTTCAATCAGCCCCAGCATTTT. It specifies CASWTGFNQPQHF.

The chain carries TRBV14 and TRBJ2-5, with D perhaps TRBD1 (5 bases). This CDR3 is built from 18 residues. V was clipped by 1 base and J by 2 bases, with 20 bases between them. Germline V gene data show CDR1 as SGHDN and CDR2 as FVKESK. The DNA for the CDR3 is TGTGCCAGCAGCCAAGTGAGGATCAGGGTCACCAAACAAGAGACCCAGTACTTC. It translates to CASSQVRIRVTKQETQYF. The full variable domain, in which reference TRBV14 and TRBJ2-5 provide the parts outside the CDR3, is EAGVTQFPSHSVIEKGQTVTLRCDPISGHDNLYWYRRVMGKEIKFLLHFVKESKQDESGMPNNRFLAERTGGTYSTLKVQPAELEDSGVYFCASSQVRIRVTKQETQYFGPGTRLLVL.

For the CDR3, the DNA is TGTGCCAGCAGGCCGGGGGGAACCTACAATGAGCAGTTCTTC. The encoded protein is CASRPGGTYNEQFF. This rearrangement joins TRBV28 to TRBJ2-1; 7 bases are shared with TRBD2. CDR1 is MDHEN and CDR2 is SYDVKM in the germline V gene. Unmatched junction bases numbered 4, after V lost 6 bases and J lost 2 bases. This CDR3 is 14 amino acids long.

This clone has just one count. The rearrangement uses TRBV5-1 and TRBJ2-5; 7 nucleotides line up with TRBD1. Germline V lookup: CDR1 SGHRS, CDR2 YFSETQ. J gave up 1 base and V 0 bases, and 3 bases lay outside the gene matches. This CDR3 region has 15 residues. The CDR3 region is CASSLGGQLQETQYF. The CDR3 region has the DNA TGCGCCAGCAGCTTGGGGGGACAGCTCCAAGAGACCCAGTACTTC.

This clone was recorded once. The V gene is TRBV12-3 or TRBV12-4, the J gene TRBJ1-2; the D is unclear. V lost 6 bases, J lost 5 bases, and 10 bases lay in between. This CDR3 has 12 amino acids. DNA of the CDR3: TGTGCCAGCAGGGAACGGGAATATGGCTACACCTTC. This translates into CASREREYGYTF.

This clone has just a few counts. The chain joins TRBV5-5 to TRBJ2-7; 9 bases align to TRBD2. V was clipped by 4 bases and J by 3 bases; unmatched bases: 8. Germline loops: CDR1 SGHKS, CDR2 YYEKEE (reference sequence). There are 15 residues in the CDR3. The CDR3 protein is CASSVMSGGIYEQYF. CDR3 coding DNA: TGTGCCAGCAGCGTGATGAGCGGGGGGATCTACGAGCAGTACTTC.

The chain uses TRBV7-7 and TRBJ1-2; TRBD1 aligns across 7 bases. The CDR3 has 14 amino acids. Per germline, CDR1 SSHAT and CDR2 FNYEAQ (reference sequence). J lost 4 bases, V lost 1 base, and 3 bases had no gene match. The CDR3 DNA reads TGTGCCAGCAGCTTAGAGGGACAGCCCTATGGCTACACCTTC. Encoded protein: CASSLEGQPYGYTF. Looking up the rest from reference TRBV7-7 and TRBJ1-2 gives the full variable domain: GAGVSQSPRYKVTKRGQDVTLRCDPISSHATLYWYQQALGQGPEFLTYFNYEAQPDKSGLPSDRFSAERPEGSISTLTIQRTEQRDSAMYRCASSLEGQPYGYTFGSGTRLTVV.

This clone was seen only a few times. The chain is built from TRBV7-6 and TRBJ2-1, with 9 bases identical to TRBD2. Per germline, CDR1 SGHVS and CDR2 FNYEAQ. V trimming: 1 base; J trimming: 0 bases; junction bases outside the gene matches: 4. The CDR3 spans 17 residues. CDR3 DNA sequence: TGTGCCAGCAGCTTAGAACTAGCGGGTTTCTCCTACAATGAGCAGTTCTTC. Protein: CASSLELAGFSYNEQFF.

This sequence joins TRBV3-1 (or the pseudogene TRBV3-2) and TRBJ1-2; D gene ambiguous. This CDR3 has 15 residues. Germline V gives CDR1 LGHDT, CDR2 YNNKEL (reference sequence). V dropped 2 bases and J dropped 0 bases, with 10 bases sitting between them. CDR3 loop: CASSQRAGPNYGYTF. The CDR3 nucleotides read TGTGCCAGCAGCCAACGGGCGGGCCCTAACTATGGCTACACCTTC.